The clone carrying this T cell receptor (beta chain) has more than one count but fewer than ten. The antigen remains undetermined. Every participating donor gave one draw, a heparinised blood sample averaging about 100 mL. Populations isolated by sorting all had purity greater than 95%. Of the isolated RNA, all was reverse transcribed, and so the sequenced material was expressed TCRB transcripts. Clones were read by immunoSEQ multiplex PCR, and TCRdb kept only the in-frame ones, dropping some. The sample records about 350,000 clones, about 20% being singletons. The sample originates from a study of beta chain features in type 1 diabetes. Broader study findings: Naive, central memory and Treg TCRB repertoires appeared more alike in patients than in healthy donors. Reduced insertions and increased deletions marked VDJ junctions in type 1 diabetes patients.

Germline CDR1 MNHNY, CDR2 SVGAGI (reference sequence). The CDR3 has 13 residues. The ends were cut back, 5 bases at V and 4 bases at J, with 9 bases in the middle. Sequencing was carried out using naive CD4+ T cells from blood. The chain joins TRBV6-6 to TRBJ2-1; D is uncertain. The origin of this receptor is a woman between 18 and 30 years old in good health. The CDR3 spells CASSLDKYNEQFF. CDR3 nucleotide sequence: TGTGCCAGCAGTCTCGACAAGTACAATGAGCAGTTCTTC.